The TCR beta chain under discussion was sequenced for a study of blood T cell repertoires in COVID-19. Study overall: The samples span acute and convalescent COVID-19 from the United States, Italy and Spain.

Authors' processing steps: Scientists estimated how many nucleated cells there were by amplifying reference gene primers. TCRdb's copy holds only in-frame clones and misses some; the assay was immunoSEQ multiplex PCR. V and J calls and clone size are given by that table; D and trimming were obtained from the DNA. Of 220,000 or so clones in the sample, about 80% were seen once. Germline V gene data show CDR1 as MNHEY and CDR2 as SVGAGI. The CDR3 spans 15 residues. The J segment lost 1 base and the V segment lost 5 bases, leaving 2 bases of the junction unmatched. Specimen: peripheral blood. The gene calls are TRBV6-5 and TRBJ1-5; 10 positions match TRBD1. This sequence originates from an elderly woman with acute or convalescent COVID-19. CDR3 nucleotide sequence: TGTGCCAGCAGTCGGGACAGGGGAAGCAATCAGCCCCAGCATTTT. Amino acid sequence: CASSRDRGSNQPQHF.